The next 23 T cell receptor beta chains were all read from a single sample in a study of blood T cell repertoires in COVID-19. Assay used: immunoSEQ multiplex PCR; TCRdb lists only in-frame clones, some missing. The sample carries roughly 450,000 clones, 90% recorded once. Sequencing was carried out using PBMCs or T cells enriched from blood (not recorded which). The origin of the receptors is a man aged 18 to 29 who had recovered from COVID-19.

The V and J genes are TRBV5-1 and TRBJ1-2; 7 bases align to TRBD1. This CDR3 region has 14 residues. J lost 6 bases, V lost 0 bases, and 5 bases had no gene match. CDR1 is SGHRS and CDR2 is YFSETQ in the germline V gene. CDR3 loop: CASSLDRGRDGYTF. CDR3 bases: TGCGCCAGCAGCTTGGATAGGGGGCGTGATGGCTACACCTTC.

This clone was observed a single time. This specimen includes other DNA sequences encoding the same CDR3. This sequence joins TRBV12-3 or TRBV12-4 and TRBJ1-5, with a weak D call TRBD1 (6 bases). CDR3 length equals 13 residues. V lost 3 bases to trimming and J lost 4 bases, with 7 bases between them. The CDR3 DNA follows: TGTGCCAGCAGTTTGAGGGGGAATCAGCCCCAGCATTTT. It codes for CASSLRGNQPQHF.

J is TRBJ1-1 and V is TRBV11-3; the match to TRBD1 covers 10 bases. V gave up 4 bases and J gave up 1 base; unmatched junction bases: 3. The CDR3 contains 15 residues. Germline values: CDR1 SGHNT, CDR2 YENEEA. For the CDR3, the DNA is TGTGCCAGCAGCTCCGGACAGGGGGAGAACACTGAAGCTTTCTTT. Its translation: CASSSGQGENTEAFF.

The gene calls are TRBV5-1 and TRBJ2-2; TRBD2 aligns across 11 bases. The CDR3 is 19 amino acids. Germline lookup yields CDR1 SGHRS and CDR2 YFSETQ. The junction had 15 bases not matched to a gene; V was cut back by 3 bases and J by 5 bases. The CDR3 sequence is CASSSGGMTSGALTGELFF. The DNA of the CDR3 is TGCGCCAGCAGCTCCGGGGGCATGACTAGCGGGGCTTTGACCGGGGAGCTGTTTTTT.

The V call is TRBV25-1, the J call TRBJ2-1, with 9 positions matching TRBD2. This CDR3 is 15 amino acids long. The V and J ends lost 1 base and 9 bases, in that order; junction bases with no gene match: 7. The germline gives CDR1 MGHDK, CDR2 SYGVNS. CDR3 loop: CASSELAGVVGEQFF. CDR3 bases: TGTGCCAGCAGTGAATTAGCGGGAGTTGTCGGTGAGCAGTTCTTC.

The chain employs TRBV6-5 and TRBJ2-1; 7 nucleotides match TRBD2. Per germline, CDR1 MNHEY and CDR2 SVGAGI. Trimming at V came to 10 bases and at J to 9 bases, leaving 15 bases not matched to a gene. This CDR3 contains 14 residues. CDR3 sequence: CATRPTGGYGEQFF. The CDR3 DNA reads as TGTGCCACCCGACCGACGGGAGGCTACGGTGAGCAGTTCTTC.

The rearrangement uses TRBV3-1 (or the pseudogene TRBV3-2) and TRBJ2-5, with TRBD2 matching 12 bases. Germline V gene lookup returns CDR1 LGHDT and CDR2 YNNKEL (reference sequence). This CDR3 is 16 amino acids long. J lost 5 bases, V lost 0 bases, and 4 bases had no gene match. In nucleotides, the CDR3 is TGTGCCAGCAGCCAAGATTCACTAGCGGGAGGTGAGACCCAGTACTTC. Its protein is CASSQDSLAGGETQYF.

The chain employs TRBV10-1 and TRBJ1-5; TRBD1 matches at 7 bases. Germline CDR1 WNHNN, CDR2 SYGVQD (reference sequence). Unmatched junction bases numbered 5, after V lost 3 bases and J lost 6 bases. The CDR3 extends over 14 amino acids. This chain's CDR3 is CASSERGRGQPQHF. Written as DNA, the CDR3 is TGCGCCAGCAGTGAAAGGGGGCGCGGTCAGCCCCAGCATTTT.

The J gene is TRBJ2-7, the V gene TRBV28; TRBD1 aligns across 8 bases. Trimming removed 5 bases from V and 2 bases from J; junction bases left unmatched: 5. CDR3 length: 14 amino acids. Germline CDR1 and CDR2: MDHEN and SYDVKM. CDR3 coding DNA: TGTGCCAGCAGTACTACAGGGGGTCCCTACGAGCAGTACTTC. Translation: CASSTTGGPYEQYF.

This clone occurred once. The genes are TRBV14 and TRBJ1-3; weak D call: TRBD1 (5 bases). Germline V gives CDR1 SGHDN, CDR2 FVKESK. CDR3 length: 15 residues. V lost 1 base to trimming and J lost 0 bases, with 7 bases between them. CDR3 nucleotide sequence: TGTGCCAGCAGCCAAGCAGGGTTCTCTGGAAACACCATATATTTT. Protein: CASSQAGFSGNTIYF.

In this sample, this clone turned up once. This chain connects TRBV5-1 to TRBJ2-1; D is ambiguous. V was pared by 1 base and J by 4 bases, with 9 bases between. The CDR3 totals 14 residues. Per the germline V gene, CDR1 is SGHRS and CDR2 is YFSETQ. The CDR3 DNA is TGCGCCAGCAGCTTGACAGCAGATTACAATGAGCAGTTCTTC. Amino acids: CASSLTADYNEQFF.

The V and J genes are TRBV5-8 and TRBJ1-5; D gene ambiguous. Trimming took off 2 bases at V and 7 bases at J, with 13 bases between the two ends. The CDR3 extends over 14 amino acids. Looked up from germline, CDR1 is SGHTS and CDR2 is YDEGEE. CDR3 protein: CASSFRGYGQPQHF. The DNA of the CDR3 is TGTGCCAGCAGCTTTCGGGGATACGGACAGCCCCAGCATTTT.

The chain combines TRBV12-3 or TRBV12-4 with TRBJ2-2; D call uncertain. This CDR3 is 12 amino acids long. V lost 4 bases, J lost 5 bases, and 5 bases lay in between. For the CDR3, the DNA is TGTGCCAGCAGTTCCAGGACCGGGGAGCTGTTTTTT. Amino acid sequence: CASSSRTGELFF.

The V and J genes are TRBV30 and TRBJ2-3, with D unclear. The CDR3 has 12 amino acids. V shed 2 bases and J shed 1 base, with 4 bases lying between them. From germline, CDR1 is GTSNPN and CDR2 SVGIG (reference sequence). Written as DNA, the CDR3 is TGTGCCTGGAGTAGAGGCACAGATACGCAGTATTTT. This codes for CAWSRGTDTQYF.

V is TRBV21-1 and J is TRBJ1-4; the table's D gene call, TRBD1, was not cross checked with the DNA. TRBV21-1 is flagged as a pseudogene. This CDR3 contains 18 residues. The CDR3 loop is CASSNTPVRQGRREKLFF. Here the CDR3 DNA reads TGTGCCAGCAGCAATACACCCGTTCGACAGGGTAGGAGGGAAAAACTGTTTTTT.

Notes on this clone: The same CDR3 also results from other DNA sequences found in this sample. This rearrangement joins TRBV19 to TRBJ1-5, with 8 bases aligning to TRBD1. Germline CDR1 and CDR2: LNHDA and SQIVND (reference sequence). The junction had 6 bases not matched to a gene; V was cut back by 5 bases and J by 6 bases. This CDR3 contains 14 residues. The CDR3 is CASSPTGAGQPQHF. For the CDR3, the DNA is TGTGCCAGTAGTCCGACAGGGGCAGGTCAGCCCCAGCATTTT.

Note on this clone: Other nucleotide sequences in the sample specify the same CDR3. The CDR3 bases are TGCGCCAGCAGCCCGGACACTTACGAGCAGTACTTC. It specifies CASSPDTYEQYF. The V gene is TRBV5-1, the J gene TRBJ2-7; D is possibly TRBD1 (5 bases). The CDR3 is 12 amino acids. Germline V CDR1 and CDR2: SGHRS, YFSETQ. V was clipped by 4 bases and J by 4 bases, with 9 bases between them.

In its sample, this clone was seen once. This chain joins TRBV5-5 and TRBJ1-2; D may be TRBD1 (5 bases). This CDR3 is 14 amino acids long. Trimming stripped 4 bases from V and 8 bases from J, with 18 bases between. Germline V gene lookup returns CDR1 SGHKS and CDR2 YYEKEE (reference sequence). This CDR3 reads CASSLGVGAGGYTF. As DNA, the CDR3 is TGTGCCAGCAGCCTGGGGGTTGGGGCCGGGGGCTACACCTTC.

This chain joins TRBV3-1 (or the pseudogene TRBV3-2) and TRBJ1-2; 9 nucleotides align to TRBD1. Germline lookup yields CDR1 LGHDT and CDR2 YNNKEL (reference sequence). Trimming cost V 3 bases and J 4 bases; bases outside gene matches: 3. The CDR3 has 14 residues. CDR3 bases: TGTGCCAGCAGCCACAGACAGGGGGTCTATGGCTACACCTTC. Amino acids: CASSHRQGVYGYTF.

The rearrangement uses TRBV7-9 and TRBJ1-3; D gene uncertain. V dropped 5 bases and J dropped 2 bases, with 16 bases sitting between them. The CDR3 runs to 16 residues. Germline CDR1 and CDR2: SEHNR and FQNEAQ (reference sequence). The CDR3 nucleotides read TGTGCCAGCAGCCTGCTCCTAGCCCGTCCTGGAAACACCATATATTTT. Translated, it gives CASSLLLARPGNTIYF.

The chain uses TRBV27 and TRBJ2-1; a possible D gene is TRBD2 (6 bases). The CDR3 is 13 residues long. Trimming cost V 6 bases and J 6 bases, with 12 bases left between them. Germline V gene sequence: CDR1 MNHEY, CDR2 SMNVEV (reference sequence). The CDR3 region has the DNA TGTGCCAGCAGGGGGGACTCTAGCAATGAGCAGTTCTTC. This gives the protein CASRGDSSNEQFF.

The rearrangement uses TRBV5-4 and TRBJ1-2; D call uncertain. This CDR3 has 11 residues. Trimming removed 1 base at V and 8 bases at J, with 6 bases between. Germline-derived CDR1 and CDR2 are SGHNT and YYREEE (reference sequence). The DNA for the CDR3 is TGTGCCAGCAGCTTGTTGGGCGGCTACACCTTC. Its translation is CASSLLGGYTF.

The V gene is TRBV19, the J gene TRBJ2-3, with D tentatively TRBD2 (7 bases). Germline CDR1 LNHDA, CDR2 SQIVND (reference sequence). The CDR3 is 15 residues long. The V and J ends lost 7 bases and 6 bases respectively, with 20 bases between them. The CDR3 region is CASNFLVGGADTQYF. The CDR3 DNA sequence: TGTGCCAGTAACTTCCTCGTTGGGGGGGCGGATACGCAGTATTTT.